The sample holds a few counts of the clone carrying this T cell receptor (beta chain). This sample stems from a study of blood T cells in healthy people across ages. The second PCR ran about 6 to 11 cycles with a sample-barcoded 5' primer and J-beta primers. TCRdb fed the 5' RACE reads into MiXCR, producing one record per CDR3 protein. The table shows about 1 million distinct CDR3 sequences, with about 23% occurring only once. Germline loops: CDR1 MGHRA, CDR2 YSYEKL. The CDR3 is 15 amino acids. Trimming at V came to 4 bases and at J to 6 bases, leaving 6 bases not matched to a gene. The sample was also linked to a second study, of T cells of mothers and their children.

The genes are TRBV4-1 and TRBJ2-1, with 10 bases identical to TRBD2. Sequenced sample: blood. The origin of this receptor is a girl under 10 years old in good health. Here the CDR3 reads CASSPTGLAINEQFF. CDR3 sequence (DNA): TGCGCCAGCAGCCCTACGGGACTAGCGATCAATGAGCAGTTCTTC.